These 13 T cell receptor beta chains originate from one sample sequenced in a study of cytomegalovirus exposure and HLA in healthy donors (dated by TCRdb to the late 2010s). Library creation used the immunoSEQ multiplex PCR assay. A mixture of 60 forward primers for TCR Vbeta segments and 13 reverse primers for TCR Jbeta segments was used in the multiplex PCR. TCRdb provides this immuneACCESS table in a form limited to in-frame rearrangements. Some clones are lacking; in checked studies, under half of them reflect an unresolved V gene, and why the rest are absent is not known. Recorded for this sample are about 190,000 clones; 80% to 90% of them occurred a single time. Approximately 0.31% of the sample rests with the top ten. The sequencing sample was made of PBMCs. The receptors were gathered from a woman in her twenties or thirties in good health and CMV-seronegative.

In this sample, this clone turned up a few times. The chain uses TRBV5-4 and TRBJ2-5, with D possibly TRBD2 on 5 matching bases. Germline V gene lookup returns CDR1 SGHNT and CDR2 YYREEE (reference sequence). V lost 1 base to trimming and J lost 4 bases, with 11 bases between them. The CDR3 is 14 amino acids. DNA for the CDR3: TGTGCCAGCAGCTTGACGGGGTGGCGAGAGACCCAGTACTTC. It yields the protein CASSLTGWRETQYF.

This chain links TRBV19 with TRBJ2-7, with D unresolved. Between the trimmed V and J ends, which lost 5 bases and 3 bases, there was a span of 11 bases. This CDR3 comprises 13 residues. Per the germline V gene, CDR1 is LNHDA and CDR2 is SQIVND (reference sequence). This CDR3 is CASSLVPGYEQYF. The DNA of the CDR3 is TGTGCCAGTAGTTTAGTACCCGGCTACGAGCAGTACTTC. Based on the CDR3 plus reference TRBV19 and TRBJ2-7, the full variable domain is DGGITQSPKYLFRKEGQNVTLSCEQNLNHDAMYWYRQDPGQGLRLIYYSQIVNDFQKGDIAEGYSVSREKKESFPLTVTSAQKNPTAFYLCASSLVPGYEQYFGPGTRLTVT.

The chain links TRBV19 to TRBJ2-7, with TRBD2 matching over 11 bases. V gave up 5 bases and J gave up 2 bases; unmatched junction bases: 8. CDR1 and CDR2 from the germline V gene are LNHDA and SQIVND (reference sequence). The CDR3 is 16 residues long. CDR3: CASSSLTSGSPYEQYF. CDR3 in DNA: TGTGCCAGTAGTTCCCTAACTAGCGGGAGCCCCTACGAGCAGTACTTC.

This clone was observed once. The chain combines TRBV28 with TRBJ2-7; 9 bases are shared with TRBD2. From germline, CDR1 is MDHEN and CDR2 SYDVKM. The ends lost 5 bases at V and 2 bases at J; junction bases unmatched: 7. The CDR3 covers 15 residues. As DNA, the CDR3 is TGTGCCAGCAGTCCCGCGGGACTAGCTCCCTACGAGCAGTACTTC. As protein: CASSPAGLAPYEQYF.

V is TRBV6-1 and J is TRBJ2-5; D not resolved. The germline V and J ends were trimmed by 4 bases and 2 bases, with 8 bases remaining between them. The length of the CDR3 is 13 residues. CDR1 and CDR2 from the germline V gene are MNHNS and SASEGT. DNA of the CDR3: TGTGCCAGCAGTGGAGAACGGCAAGAGACCCAGTACTTC. Its translation: CASSGERQETQYF.

CDR3 region: CASSALRGANYGYTF. The CDR3 DNA sequence: TGTGCCAGCAGCGCGTTGAGAGGCGCTAACTATGGCTACACCTTC. The J gene is TRBJ1-2, the V gene TRBV9; D remains ambiguous. Per germline, CDR1 SGDLS and CDR2 YYNGEE. This CDR3 is 15 amino acids long. With 3 bases removed from V and 0 bases from J, the gap between germline ends came to 12 bases.

V and J are TRBV7-9 and TRBJ2-2, with D hard to call. The V end lost 3 bases, the J end lost 3 bases, and 14 bases lay between the germline ends. The germline V gene encodes CDR1 SEHNR and CDR2 FQNEAQ (reference sequence). The CDR3 length is 16 residues. This CDR3 is CASSLAVGWDTGELFF. CDR3 nucleotide sequence: TGTGCCAGCAGCTTGGCTGTGGGCTGGGACACCGGGGAGCTGTTTTTT.

The chain joins TRBV6-5 to TRBJ1-5, with 8 nucleotides matching TRBD1. With V trimmed by 6 bases and J by 6 bases, 10 bases remained unmatched. In germline, CDR1 is MNHEY, CDR2 SVGAGI. The CDR3 consists of 15 residues. CDR3 sequence (DNA): TGTGCCAGCAGCCCTGGGACAGGTGATAGTCAGCCCCAGCATTTT. As protein: CASSPGTGDSQPQHF.

This clone came up once. The chain carries TRBV5-6 and TRBJ2-2; TRBD2 aligns across 9 bases. V trimming: 0 bases; J trimming: 5 bases; junction bases outside the gene matches: 5. This CDR3 comprises 16 residues. From germline, CDR1 is SGHDT and CDR2 YYEEEE. The CDR3 sequence: CASSLGLREGTGELFF. DNA for the CDR3: TGTGCCAGCAGCTTGGGACTGCGGGAGGGAACCGGGGAGCTGTTTTTT.

The chain couples TRBV2 to TRBJ2-7; weak D call: TRBD2 (7 bases). V dropped 4 bases and J dropped 2 bases, with 12 bases sitting between them. The CDR3 extends over 14 amino acids. Germline-derived CDR1 and CDR2 are SNHLY and FYNNEI. CDR3 loop: CASSVAGAPYEQYF. In DNA form, the CDR3 reads TGTGCCAGCAGTGTGGCGGGGGCTCCCTACGAGCAGTACTTC.

The V gene is TRBV15, the J gene TRBJ2-2; 9 nucleotides line up with TRBD1. Germline trimming cut 1 base from V and 4 bases from J; bases unmatched to any gene: 7. The V gene's germline CDR1 is LNHNV and CDR2 YYDKDF (reference sequence). The CDR3 is 17 residues long. CDR3 region: CATSRARQGETTGELFF. CDR3 sequence (DNA): TGTGCCACCAGCAGAGCAAGACAGGGGGAGACCACCGGGGAGCTGTTTTTT.

The chain couples TRBV27 to TRBJ2-2, with 9 positions matching TRBD1. There are 17 residues in the CDR3. Germline assignment: CDR1 MNHEY and CDR2 SMNVEV (reference sequence). V lost 6 bases to trimming and J lost 4 bases; unmatched junction nucleotides: 12. The CDR3 protein is CASSYHPGTGFTGELFF. The CDR3 nucleotides are TGTGCCAGCAGCTACCACCCTGGGACAGGGTTCACCGGGGAGCTGTTTTTT.

The J gene is TRBJ2-5, the V gene TRBV5-1; TRBD2 might be the D (6 bases). CDR1 is SGHRS, CDR2 YFSETQ, per germline. V was cut by 1 base and J by 5 bases, with 15 bases left in between. This CDR3 comprises 15 residues. The chain's CDR3 is CASSLIREPGETQYF. The CDR3 bases are TGCGCCAGCAGCTTGATCCGGGAGCCGGGGGAGACCCAGTACTTC.